The sequence of this T cell receptor beta chain was determined in a study of cytotoxic CD8 clonotypes in ibrutinib-treated CLL. Study as a whole: Following treatment for a median around 13 months, range 6 to 36, response samples were then taken. Whole-study results and caveats: Elevated clonality accompanied ibrutinib response, with a return toward baseline values at progression.

Germline V lookup: CDR1 MDHEN, CDR2 SYDVKM. The CDR3 consists of 12 residues. The germline V and J ends were trimmed by 2 bases and 4 bases, with 6 bases remaining between them. Notes on this clone: What it recognizes is unknown. Other nucleotide sequences in the sample specify the same CDR3.

The assay was immunoSEQ multiplex PCR, and TCRdb's table has in-frame clones only and misses some. This sample has about 130,000 clones, with 80% to 90% found just once. The specimen comprised PBMCs, sampled after 24 months of ibrutinib treatment. V usage is TRBV28 and J usage is TRBJ2-7; D is possibly TRBD1 (5 bases). The clonotype was recovered from a human donor with chronic lymphocytic leukemia. The CDR3 protein is CASSLKGYEQYF. The DNA of the CDR3 is TGTGCCAGCAGTTTAAAGGGGTACGAGCAGTACTTC.